These 23 T cell receptor beta chains were all obtained from the same sample, sequenced in a study of blood T cells in healthy people across ages. Primed by a sample-barcoded 5' primer and a J-beta primer mix, a second PCR proceeded for about 7 to 11 cycles. From the 5' RACE reads, TCRdb called clonotypes with MiXCR, one entry per CDR3 protein. The sample lists 1.5 million to 2 million distinct CDR3 sequences, over 25% occurring once. What was sequenced was blood. The source is a woman in her twenties or thirties in good health.

The sample holds many counts of this clonotype. An end of the junction does not agree with germline; a read error may underlie this. The chain employs TRBV18 and TRBJ1-5; 10 bases line up with TRBD1. The CDR3 has 15 residues. Germline CDR1 reads KGHSH; CDR2 reads LQKENI. CDR3 amino acids: CASSPRQGANQPQHF. CDR3 bases: TGCGCCAGCAGCCCGCGACAGGGGGCCAATCAGCCCCAGCATTTT.

The chain has TRBV18 and TRBJ2-1; the match to TRBD2 covers 8 bases. The germline gives CDR1 KGHSH, CDR2 LQKENI. The CDR3 spans 15 residues. The ends lost 4 bases at V and 7 bases at J; junction bases unmatched: 9. The DNA of the CDR3 is TGTGCCAGCTCACAAGTAGCGGGAACCTTAAATGAGCAGTTCTTC. Translated, it gives CASSQVAGTLNEQFF.

CDR3 sequence: CASSLEAGRETQYF. Here the CDR3 DNA reads TGTGCCAGCAGCTTAGAGGCGGGTCGCGAGACCCAGTACTTC. V gene TRBV7-2 combines with J gene TRBJ2-5; D is possibly TRBD2 (5 bases). Trimming pared 1 base from V and 5 bases from J, leaving 11 bases between. Germline V gives CDR1 SGHTA, CDR2 FQGNSA. CDR3 length: 14 amino acids.

The chain carries TRBV6-2 or TRBV6-3 and TRBJ1-1; D is undetermined. The CDR3 totals 16 residues. V shed 0 bases and J shed 5 bases, with 16 bases lying between them. Germline V gene lookup returns CDR1 MNHEY and CDR2 SVGEGT. Written as DNA, the CDR3 is TGTGCCAGCAGTTACTCGATGAGGGTGGGCTCTACTGAAGCTTTCTTT. Translated, it gives CASSYSMRVGSTEAFF.

A few counts support this clonotype. The rearrangement uses TRBV9 and TRBJ1-2; TRBD1 agrees at 7 bases. This CDR3 comprises 14 residues. Per the germline V gene, CDR1 is SGDLS and CDR2 is YYNGEE. V trimming: 3 bases; J trimming: 4 bases; junction bases outside the gene matches: 6. The CDR3 DNA sequence: TGTGCCAGCAGCGCAGGGGGTTCCACCTATGGCTACACCTTC. It is translated as CASSAGGSTYGYTF.

Of note for this clonotype: Given a much more abundant clone one base away, this may be a read error. The chain has TRBV6-2 or TRBV6-3 and TRBJ2-5; TRBD2 might be the D (5 bases). This CDR3 has 15 amino acids. With 5 bases removed from V and 7 bases from J, the gap between germline ends came to 20 bases. Germline CDR1 reads MNHEY; CDR2 reads SVGEGT. DNA of the CDR3: TGTGCCAGCAGTCCACCAGATCGGGATGTAGGGACCCAGTACTTC. Amino acid sequence: CASSPPDRDVGTQYF.

This clonotype turned up a few times. The rearrangement uses TRBV15 and TRBJ1-1; D ambiguous. Trimming pared 2 bases from V and 3 bases from J, leaving 10 bases between. Germline-derived CDR1 and CDR2 are LNHNV and YYDKDF (reference sequence). This CDR3 spans 14 amino acids. The CDR3 reads CATSRPDGDTEAFF. The DNA for the CDR3 is TGTGCCACCAGCAGACCCGACGGGGACACTGAAGCTTTCTTT.

J is TRBJ2-7 and V is TRBV7-2, with 11 bases matching TRBD1. The CDR3 length is 15 residues. The junction had 5 bases not matched to a gene; V was cut back by 2 bases and J by 5 bases. CDR1 and CDR2 (germline): SGHTA, FQGNSA. Here the CDR3 DNA reads TGTGCCAGCAGCTTAAAACGGACAGGGGGCGACGAGCAGTACTTC. It specifies CASSLKRTGGDEQYF.

This clonotype was counted a few times. The genes are TRBV5-6 and TRBJ2-1, with 10 bases matching TRBD2. The V and J ends lost 0 bases and 3 bases, in that order; junction bases with no gene match: 6. Germline values: CDR1 SGHDT, CDR2 YYEEEE. The CDR3 is 17 amino acids. The CDR3 protein is CASSLVASGSVYNEQFF. The CDR3 DNA is TGTGCCAGCAGCTTGGTCGCTAGCGGGAGCGTCTACAATGAGCAGTTCTTC.

Points on this clonotype: A much larger clone sits a single nucleotide away, making a read error possible. V usage is TRBV10-3 and J usage is TRBJ2-3, with D hard to call. Looked up from germline, CDR1 is ENHRY and CDR2 is SYGVKD. The length of the CDR3 is 12 residues. In nucleotides, the CDR3 is TGTGCCATCAGTGAGTCTGTTGATATGCAGTATTTT. This gives the protein CAISESVDMQYF.

At least ten counts were recorded for this clonotype. The chain couples TRBV20-1 to TRBJ2-7; possible D gene TRBD1, 6 bases. The CDR3 extends over 18 amino acids. Germline loops: CDR1 DFQATT, CDR2 SNEGSKA (reference sequence). V gave up 5 bases and J gave up 3 bases, with 29 bases separating them. The CDR3 region has the DNA TGCAGTGCTTCCTCCGTCTCTCTGACAGGAAGGAAATTCTACGAGCAGTACTTC. Its protein is CSASSVSLTGRKFYEQYF.

This clonotype was observed at least ten times. The rearrangement uses TRBV29-1 and TRBJ2-5, with 7 nucleotides matching TRBD1. V gave up 6 bases and J gave up 4 bases; unmatched junction bases: 8. The CDR3 loop spans 13 amino acids. Germline V gene data show CDR1 as SQVTM and CDR2 as ANQGSEA. CDR3 nucleotide sequence: TGCAGCGTACCCGGGACAGTAGGAGAGACCCAGTACTTC. It specifies CSVPGTVGETQYF.

J is TRBJ2-5 and V is TRBV19; D perhaps matches TRBD2 (5 bases). Trimming left V 10 bases short and J 6 bases short, with 15 bases between. The germline V gene encodes CDR1 LNHDA and CDR2 SQIVND (reference sequence). The CDR3 is made up of 12 amino acids. CDR3 sequence reads: CATGRMTKTQYF. The CDR3 DNA follows: TGTGCCACTGGACGGATGACTAAGACCCAGTACTTC.

At least ten counts were recorded for this clonotype. This rearrangement joins TRBV15 to TRBJ2-7, with a tentative D call TRBD1 (6 bases). The CDR3 spans 14 residues. Trimming shortened V by 0 bases and J by 5 bases, and 11 bases separated the two germline ends. Germline CDR1 LNHNV, CDR2 YYDKDF (reference sequence). The CDR3 nucleotides are TGTGCCACCAGCAGAGACCCTACAGGGAACGAGCAGTACTTC. This codes for CATSRDPTGNEQYF. The full variable domain, in which reference TRBV15 and TRBJ2-7 provide the parts outside the CDR3, is DAMVIQNPRYQVTQFGKPVTLSCSQTLNHNVMYWYQQKSSQAPKLLFHYYDKDFNNEADTPDNFQSRRPNTSFCFLDIRSPGLGDTAMYLCATSRDPTGNEQYFGPGTRLTVT.

The chain employs TRBV25-1 and TRBJ1-6; D ambiguous. The V gene lost 1 base and the J gene lost 9 bases, with 7 bases spanning the gap. The CDR3 is 13 amino acids. Looked up from germline, CDR1 is MGHDK and CDR2 is SYGVNS. Written as DNA, the CDR3 is TGTGCCAGCAGTGAATCTATGTTTTCACCCCTCCACTTT. Its translation: CASSESMFSPLHF.

The rearrangement links TRBV11-2 to TRBJ1-2; D is unclear. Deletions cut 0 bases from V and 2 bases from J, with 13 bases between. The V gene's germline CDR1 is SGHAT and CDR2 FQNNGV. This CDR3 has 16 amino acids. The CDR3 is CASSLDLLEGNYGYTF. The DNA for the CDR3 is TGTGCCAGCAGCTTAGATCTATTAGAGGGAAACTATGGCTACACCTTC.

The CDR3 bases are TGCAGTGCTAGGCGACTAGCGGGAGATTACAATGAGCAGTTCTTC. It codes for CSARRLAGDYNEQFF. The chain couples TRBV20-1 to TRBJ2-1; 12 nucleotides agree with TRBD2. Trimming at V came to 3 bases and at J to 4 bases, leaving 4 bases not matched to a gene. Germline CDR1 DFQATT, CDR2 SNEGSKA (reference sequence). This CDR3 comprises 15 residues.

This clonotype was detected ten times or more. The chain couples TRBV9 to TRBJ2-1, with D perhaps TRBD2 (5 bases). This CDR3 comprises 12 residues. Trimming took 5 bases from V and 8 from J, leaving 11 bases between them. Germline lookup yields CDR1 SGDLS and CDR2 YYNGEE. This chain's CDR3 is CASSHTRDEQFF. DNA of the CDR3: TGTGCCAGCAGTCATACTAGAGATGAGCAGTTCTTC.

This clonotype has a handful of counts. The chain joins TRBV4-3 to TRBJ1-1, with no clear D. CDR1 is LGHNA, CDR2 YSLEER, per germline. With 0 bases removed from V and 1 base from J, the gap between germline ends came to 9 bases. The CDR3 has 15 residues. The DNA for the CDR3 is TGCGCCAGCAGCCAAGATCGCCGTGGGAACACTGAAGCTTTCTTT. Translation: CASSQDRRGNTEAFF.

This chain joins TRBV5-4 and TRBJ2-3; D uncertain. Germline CDR1 SGHNT, CDR2 YYREEE (reference sequence). The CDR3 runs to 15 residues. The V end was cut by 4 bases, the J end by 2 bases, with 14 bases between. CDR3 in amino acids: CASSGNSMPTDTQYF. The CDR3 DNA sequence: TGTGCCAGCAGCGGAAACAGTATGCCCACAGATACGCAGTATTTT.

Comments on this clonotype: A much bigger clone sits one base away, suggesting this may be a read error. V is TRBV29-1 and J is TRBJ2-7; 8 nucleotides align to TRBD2. The CDR3 covers 18 residues. Germline values: CDR1 SQVTM, CDR2 ANQGSEA. CDR3: CSAVPIVAGAGEFHERYF. The CDR3 region has the DNA TGCAGCGCGGTCCCCATTGTGGCCGGAGCGGGAGAGTTCCACGAGCGGTACTTC.

Only a few counts were recorded for this clonotype. This rearrangement joins TRBV12-5 to TRBJ2-3, with a possible D match to TRBD2 (6 bases). This CDR3 comprises 15 residues. CDR1 and CDR2 (germline): LGHNT, FRNRAP. Trimming cost V 5 bases and J 0 bases, with 12 bases left between them. CDR3 region: CASGPGLTSTDTQYF. Here the CDR3 DNA reads TGTGCTAGTGGTCCTGGACTAACTAGCACAGATACGCAGTATTTT.

This clonotype was recorded at least ten times. The chain employs TRBV20-1 and TRBJ1-2; no definite D call. Trimming left V 0 bases short and J 5 bases short, with 7 bases between. The CDR3 length is 12 residues. CDR1 DFQATT and CDR2 SNEGSKA come from the germline V gene (reference sequence). In DNA form, the CDR3 reads TGCAGTGCTAGAGAGGGCCGTTATGGCTACACCTTC. Translating gives CSAREGRYGYTF.